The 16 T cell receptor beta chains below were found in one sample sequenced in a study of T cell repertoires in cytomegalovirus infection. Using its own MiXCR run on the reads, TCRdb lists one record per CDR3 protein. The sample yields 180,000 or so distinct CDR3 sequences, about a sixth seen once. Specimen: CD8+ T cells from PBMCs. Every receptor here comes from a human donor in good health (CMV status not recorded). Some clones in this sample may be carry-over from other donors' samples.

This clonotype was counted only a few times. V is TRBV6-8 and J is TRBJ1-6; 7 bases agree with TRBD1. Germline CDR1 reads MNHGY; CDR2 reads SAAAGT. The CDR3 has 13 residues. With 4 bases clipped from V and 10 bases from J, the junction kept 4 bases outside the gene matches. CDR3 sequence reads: CASSSLQGSPLHF. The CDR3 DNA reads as TGTGCCAGCAGTTCCCTACAGGGGTCACCCCTCCACTTT.

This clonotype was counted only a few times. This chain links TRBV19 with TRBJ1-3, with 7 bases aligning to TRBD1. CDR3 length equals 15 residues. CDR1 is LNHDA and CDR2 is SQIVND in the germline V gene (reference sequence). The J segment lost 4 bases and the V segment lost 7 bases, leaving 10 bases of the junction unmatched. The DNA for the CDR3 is TGTGCCAGTATTCTGACAGGGACAACAGGAAACACCATATATTTT. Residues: CASILTGTTGNTIYF.

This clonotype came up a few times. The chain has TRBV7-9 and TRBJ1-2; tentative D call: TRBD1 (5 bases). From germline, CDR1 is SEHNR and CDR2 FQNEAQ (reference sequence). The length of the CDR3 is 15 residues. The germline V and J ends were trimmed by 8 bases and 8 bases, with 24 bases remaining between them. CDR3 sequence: CASGSGTSIRGGYTF. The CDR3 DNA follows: TGTGCCAGCGGATCCGGGACCTCCATCAGAGGGGGCTACACCTTC.

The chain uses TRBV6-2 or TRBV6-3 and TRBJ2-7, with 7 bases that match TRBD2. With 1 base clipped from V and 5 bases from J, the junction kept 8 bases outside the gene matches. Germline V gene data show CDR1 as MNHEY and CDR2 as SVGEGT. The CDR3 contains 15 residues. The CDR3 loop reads CASSYFGGGPDEQYF. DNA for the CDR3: TGTGCCAGCAGTTACTTCGGCGGGGGACCTGACGAGCAGTACTTC.

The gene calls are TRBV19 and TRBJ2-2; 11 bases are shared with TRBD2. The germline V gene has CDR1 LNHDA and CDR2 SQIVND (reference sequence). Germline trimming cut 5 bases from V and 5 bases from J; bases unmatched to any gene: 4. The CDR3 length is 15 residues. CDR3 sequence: CASSLWTSGTGELFF. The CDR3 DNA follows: TGTGCCAGTAGTCTGTGGACTAGCGGGACCGGGGAGCTGTTTTTT.

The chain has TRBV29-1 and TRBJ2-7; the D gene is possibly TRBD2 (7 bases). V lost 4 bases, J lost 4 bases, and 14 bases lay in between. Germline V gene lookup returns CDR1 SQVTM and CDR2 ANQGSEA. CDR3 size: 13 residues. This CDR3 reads CSVVGGAGYEQYF. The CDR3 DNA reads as TGCAGCGTTGTGGGGGGGGCCGGGTACGAGCAGTACTTC.

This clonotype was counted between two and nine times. This CDR3 reads CSARDRTSATPYNEQFF. The CDR3, as DNA: TGCAGTGCTAGAGACCGGACTAGCGCTACCCCCTACAATGAGCAGTTCTTC. This rearrangement joins TRBV20-1 to TRBJ2-1; 9 bases line up with TRBD2. CDR3 size: 17 residues. Germline trimming cut 0 bases from V and 2 bases from J; bases unmatched to any gene: 8. Germline loops: CDR1 DFQATT, CDR2 SNEGSKA (reference sequence).

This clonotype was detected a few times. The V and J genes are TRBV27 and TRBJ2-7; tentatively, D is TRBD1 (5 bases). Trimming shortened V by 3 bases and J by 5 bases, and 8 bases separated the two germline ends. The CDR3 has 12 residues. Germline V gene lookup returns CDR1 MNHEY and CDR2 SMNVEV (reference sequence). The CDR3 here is CASSFRGNEQYF. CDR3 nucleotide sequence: TGTGCCAGCAGTTTTAGGGGTAACGAGCAGTACTTC.

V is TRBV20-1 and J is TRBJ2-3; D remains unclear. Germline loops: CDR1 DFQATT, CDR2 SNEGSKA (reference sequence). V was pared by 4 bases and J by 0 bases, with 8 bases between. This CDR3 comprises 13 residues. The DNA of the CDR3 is TGCAGTGCTACCGGCGTCAGCACAGATACGCAGTATTTT. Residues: CSATGVSTDTQYF.

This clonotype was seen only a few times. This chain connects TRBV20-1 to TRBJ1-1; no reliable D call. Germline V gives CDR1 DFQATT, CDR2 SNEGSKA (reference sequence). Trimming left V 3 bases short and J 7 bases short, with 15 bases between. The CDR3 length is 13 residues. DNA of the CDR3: TGCAGTGCTAGGTGGCGGATTCTGGATGAAGCTTTCTTT. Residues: CSARWRILDEAFF.

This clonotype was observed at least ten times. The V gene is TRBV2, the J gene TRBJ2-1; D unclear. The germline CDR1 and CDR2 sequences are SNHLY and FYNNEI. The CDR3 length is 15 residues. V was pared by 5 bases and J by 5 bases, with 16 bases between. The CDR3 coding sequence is TGTGCCAGCAGTAGTACTCCCGCGTCGAACAATGAGCAGTTCTTC. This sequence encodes CASSSTPASNNEQFF.

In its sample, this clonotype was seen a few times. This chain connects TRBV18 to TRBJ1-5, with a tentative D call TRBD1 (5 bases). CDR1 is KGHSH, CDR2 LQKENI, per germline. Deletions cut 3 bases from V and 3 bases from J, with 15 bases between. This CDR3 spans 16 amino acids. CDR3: CASSPPRAGINQPQHF. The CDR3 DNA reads TGTGCCAGCTCACCGCCCCGTGCAGGGATCAATCAGCCCCAGCATTTT.

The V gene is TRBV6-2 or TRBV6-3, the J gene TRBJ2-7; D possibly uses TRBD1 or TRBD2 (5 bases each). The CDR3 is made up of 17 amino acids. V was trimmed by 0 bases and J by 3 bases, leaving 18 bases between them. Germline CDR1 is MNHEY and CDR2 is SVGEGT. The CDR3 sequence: CASSYSFGDRTDYEQYF. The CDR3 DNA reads TGTGCCAGCAGTTACTCGTTCGGGGACCGGACTGACTACGAGCAGTACTTC.

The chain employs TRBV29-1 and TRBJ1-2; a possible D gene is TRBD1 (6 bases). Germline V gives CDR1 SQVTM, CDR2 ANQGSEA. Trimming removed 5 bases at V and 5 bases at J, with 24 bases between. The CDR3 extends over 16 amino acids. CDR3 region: CSVYGLLGQKSYGYTF. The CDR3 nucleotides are TGCAGCGTTTATGGGTTGCTCGGACAGAAGTCGTATGGCTACACCTTC.

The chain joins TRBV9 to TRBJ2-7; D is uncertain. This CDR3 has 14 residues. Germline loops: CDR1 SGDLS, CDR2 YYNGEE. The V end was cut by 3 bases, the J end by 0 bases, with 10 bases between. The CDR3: CASSAPRNSYEQYF. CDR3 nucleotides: TGTGCCAGCAGCGCCCCGAGGAACTCCTACGAGCAGTACTTC.

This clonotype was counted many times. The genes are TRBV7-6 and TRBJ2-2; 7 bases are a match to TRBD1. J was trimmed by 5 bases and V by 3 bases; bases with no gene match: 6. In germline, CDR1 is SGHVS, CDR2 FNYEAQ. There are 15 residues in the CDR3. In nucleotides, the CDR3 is TGTGCCAGCAGCTTTTACTCGACAGGGACCGGGGAGCTGTTTTTT. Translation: CASSFYSTGTGELFF.